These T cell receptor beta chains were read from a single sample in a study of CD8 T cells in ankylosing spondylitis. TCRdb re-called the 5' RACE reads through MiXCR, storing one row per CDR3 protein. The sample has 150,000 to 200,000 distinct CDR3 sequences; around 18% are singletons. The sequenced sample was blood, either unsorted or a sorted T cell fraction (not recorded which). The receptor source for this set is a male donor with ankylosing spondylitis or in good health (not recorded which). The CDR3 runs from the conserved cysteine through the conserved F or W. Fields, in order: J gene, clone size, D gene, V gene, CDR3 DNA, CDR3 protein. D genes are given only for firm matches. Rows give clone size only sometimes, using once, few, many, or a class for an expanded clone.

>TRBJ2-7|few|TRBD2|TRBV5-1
TGCGCCAGCAGCTTGGGACTAGCGGGAGGGCCGGCCTACGAGCAGTACTTC
CASSLGLAGGPAYEQYF
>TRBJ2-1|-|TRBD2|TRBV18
TGTGCCAGCTCACCACCGAGTAGGCTAGCGGGAGGCCAACTTACCTACAATGAGCAGTTCTTC
CASSPPSRLAGGQLTYNEQFF
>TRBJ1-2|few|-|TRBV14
TGTGCCAGCAGCCAAGACTATGCCGGGACATGGAATGGCTACACCTTC
CASSQDYAGTWNGYTF
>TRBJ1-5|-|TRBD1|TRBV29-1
TGCAGCGTTGGGGACAGGGGACAGCCCCAGCATTTT
CSVGDRGQPQHF
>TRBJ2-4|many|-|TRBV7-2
TGTGCCAGCAGCTTGGAAGGGACCGGGATTCAGTACTTC
CASSLEGTGIQYF
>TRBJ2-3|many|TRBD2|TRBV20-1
TGCAGTGCTAGCGGGAGGGCCAAAATGAGCACAGATACGCAGTATTTT
CSASGRAKMSTDTQYF
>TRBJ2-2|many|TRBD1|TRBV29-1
TGCAGCGTCCCCCTCAACAGGGGGCGGACCGGGGAGCTGTTTTTT
CSVPLNRGRTGELFF
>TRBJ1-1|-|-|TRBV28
TGTGCCAGCAGTTTCCTAGGGACTGAAGCTTTCTTT
CASSFLGTEAFF
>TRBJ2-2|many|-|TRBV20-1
TGCAGTGCTAGAGACGGGGGGCCCACGAACACCGGGGAGCTGTTTTTT
CSARDGGPTNTGELFF
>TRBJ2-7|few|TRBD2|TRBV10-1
TGCGCCAGCAGTGCCGGACTAGCGGGAGGATCAGGAGAGCAGTACTTC
CASSAGLAGGSGEQYF
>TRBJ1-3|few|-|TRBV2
TGTGCCAGCGAGTACTCTGGAAACACCATATATTTT
CASEYSGNTIYF
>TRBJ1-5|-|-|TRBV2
TGTGCCAGCAGTGAGATGAGGGGAGGGGGAAATCAGCCCCAGCATTTT
CASSEMRGGGNQPQHF
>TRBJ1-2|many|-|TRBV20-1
TGCAGTGCTAGAGTGGACTATGGCTACACCTTC
CSARVDYGYTF
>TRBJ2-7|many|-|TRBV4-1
TGCGCCAGCAGCCAAGTCGGAGCTCCCTACGAGCAGTACTTC
CASSQVGAPYEQYF
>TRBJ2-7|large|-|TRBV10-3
TGTGCCATCAGTGATGACCCCAACTCCTACGAGCAGTACTTC
CAISDDPNSYEQYF
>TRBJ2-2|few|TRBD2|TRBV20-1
TGCAGTGCTAGAGATCCAGCGGGAGGTAACGCCGGGGAGCTGTTTTTT
CSARDPAGGNAGELFF
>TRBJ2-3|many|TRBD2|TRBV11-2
TGTGCCAGCCGTTTGGGTGGGGCTAGCGGGTTCACAGATACGCAGTATTTT
CASRLGGASGFTDTQYF
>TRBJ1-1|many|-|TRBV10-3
TGTGCCATCTCCGAGTTGGAAACTGAAGCTTTCTTT
CAISELETEAFF
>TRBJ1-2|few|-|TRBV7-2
TGTGCCAGCAGCTTTGGCCAACTAGTTTACACCTTC
CASSFGQLVYTF
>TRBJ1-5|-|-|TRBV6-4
TGTGCCAGCAGTGAGGGGCGTAATCAGCCCCAGCATTTT
CASSEGRNQPQHF
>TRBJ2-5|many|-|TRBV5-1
TGCGCCAGCAGCTTGGGGACCGCAGAGACCCAGTACTTC
CASSLGTAETQYF
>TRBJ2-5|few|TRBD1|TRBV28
TGTGCCAGCAGTTCCAGGACAGGGTATTTAGAGACCCAGTACTTC
CASSSRTGYLETQYF
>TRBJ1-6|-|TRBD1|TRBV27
TGTGCCAGCAGTCAGGGGGCCTGGGCTTCACCCCTCCACTTT
CASSQGAWASPLHF
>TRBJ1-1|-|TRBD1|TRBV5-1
TGCGCCAGCAGCGAGCGCGGGCAGGGGGCTTTGAACACTGAAGCTTTCTTT
CASSERGQGALNTEAFF
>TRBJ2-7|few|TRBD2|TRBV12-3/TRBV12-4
TGTGCCAGCAGGAACCTAGCGGGAGGGTACGAGCAGTACTTC
CASRNLAGGYEQYF
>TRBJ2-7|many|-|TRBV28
TGTGCCAGCAGTGACGCAGGGTCGATCTACGAGCAGTACTTC
CASSDAGSIYEQYF
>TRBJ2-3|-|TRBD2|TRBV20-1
TGCAGTGCTCCTCCCGGGGGCGGGAGGCACACAGATACGCAGTATTTT
CSAPPGGGRHTDTQYF
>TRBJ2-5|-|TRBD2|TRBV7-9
TGTGCCGGCCAAGGTCCACTAGCGCTCCAAGAGACCCAGTACTTC
CAGQGPLALQETQYF
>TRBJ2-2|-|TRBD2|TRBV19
TGTGCCAGTAGTAGGACTAGTGGAACCGGGGAGCTGTTTTTT
CASSRTSGTGELFF